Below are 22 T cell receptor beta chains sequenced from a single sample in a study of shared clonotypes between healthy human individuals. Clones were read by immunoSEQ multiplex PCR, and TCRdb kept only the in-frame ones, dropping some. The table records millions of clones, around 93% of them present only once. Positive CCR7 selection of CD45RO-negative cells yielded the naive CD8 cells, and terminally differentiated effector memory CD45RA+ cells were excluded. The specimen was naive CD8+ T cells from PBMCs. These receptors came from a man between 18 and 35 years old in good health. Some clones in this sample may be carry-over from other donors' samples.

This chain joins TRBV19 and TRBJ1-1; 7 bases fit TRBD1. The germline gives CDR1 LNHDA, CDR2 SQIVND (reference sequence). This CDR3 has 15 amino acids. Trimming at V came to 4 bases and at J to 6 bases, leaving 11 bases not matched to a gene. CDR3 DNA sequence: TGTGCCAGTAGTACCCCCTCACAGGGGCTCGCTGAAGCTTTCTTT. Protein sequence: CASSTPSQGLAEAFF.

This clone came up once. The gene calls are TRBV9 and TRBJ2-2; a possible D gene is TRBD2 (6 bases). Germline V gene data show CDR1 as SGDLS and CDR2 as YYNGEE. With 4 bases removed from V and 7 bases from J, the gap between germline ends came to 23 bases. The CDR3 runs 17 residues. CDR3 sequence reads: CASSPRGSRGGSGELFF. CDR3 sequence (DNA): TGTGCCAGCAGCCCCCGGGGTAGCCGAGGAGGGAGCGGGGAGCTGTTTTTT.

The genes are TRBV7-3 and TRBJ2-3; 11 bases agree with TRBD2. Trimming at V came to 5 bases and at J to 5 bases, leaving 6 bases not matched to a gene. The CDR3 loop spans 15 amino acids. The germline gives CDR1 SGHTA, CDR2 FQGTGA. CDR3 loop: CASSQTSGSGDTQYF. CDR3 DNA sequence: TGTGCCAGCAGCCAAACTAGCGGGAGTGGAGATACGCAGTATTTT.

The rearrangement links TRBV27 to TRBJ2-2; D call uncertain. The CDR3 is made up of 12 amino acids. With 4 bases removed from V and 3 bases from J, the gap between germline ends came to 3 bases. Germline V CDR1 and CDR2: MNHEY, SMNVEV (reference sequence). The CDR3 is CASSYHTGELFF. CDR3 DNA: TGTGCCAGCAGTTACCACACCGGGGAGCTGTTTTTT.

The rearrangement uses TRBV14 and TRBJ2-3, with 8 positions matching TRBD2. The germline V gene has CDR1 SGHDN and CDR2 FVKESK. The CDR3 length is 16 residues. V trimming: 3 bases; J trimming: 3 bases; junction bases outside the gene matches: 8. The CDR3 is CASSQRLAGHTDTQYF. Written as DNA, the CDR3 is TGTGCCAGCAGCCAGAGGCTAGCGGGCCATACAGATACGCAGTATTTT.

The CDR3 sequence: CASTQSSGYLAYEQYF. CDR3 bases: TGTGCCAGCACCCAATCTAGCGGTTACTTGGCCTACGAGCAGTACTTC. The rearrangement links TRBV27 to TRBJ2-7; 7 positions agree with TRBD2. CDR3 length: 16 amino acids. Germline CDR1 and CDR2: MNHEY and SMNVEV (reference sequence). With 7 bases clipped from V and 2 bases from J, the junction kept 14 bases outside the gene matches.

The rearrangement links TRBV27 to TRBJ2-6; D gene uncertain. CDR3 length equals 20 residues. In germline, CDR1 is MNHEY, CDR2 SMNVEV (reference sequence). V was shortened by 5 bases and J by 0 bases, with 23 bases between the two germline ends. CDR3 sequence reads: CASSPLTFGRSDSGANVLTF. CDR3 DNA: TGTGCCAGCAGTCCACTTACATTTGGGCGGAGCGACTCTGGGGCCAACGTCCTGACTTTC.

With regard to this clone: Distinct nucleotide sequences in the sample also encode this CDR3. The CDR3, as DNA: TGTGCCAGCAGTCTCACCAGGGGGGGCACTGAAGCTTTCTTT. Translation: CASSLTRGGTEAFF. The V and J genes are TRBV28 and TRBJ1-1; 7 bases align to TRBD1. The V segment lost 5 bases and the J segment 4 bases; nucleotides outside the gene matches: 7. The germline gives CDR1 MDHEN, CDR2 SYDVKM. The CDR3 loop spans 14 amino acids.

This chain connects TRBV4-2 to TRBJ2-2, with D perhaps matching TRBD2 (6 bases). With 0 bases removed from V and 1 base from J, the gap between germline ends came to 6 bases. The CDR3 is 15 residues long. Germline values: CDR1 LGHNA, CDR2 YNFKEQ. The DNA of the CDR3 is TGTGCCAGCAGCCAAGAGGAGGGGAACACCGGGGAGCTGTTTTTT. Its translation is CASSQEEGNTGELFF.

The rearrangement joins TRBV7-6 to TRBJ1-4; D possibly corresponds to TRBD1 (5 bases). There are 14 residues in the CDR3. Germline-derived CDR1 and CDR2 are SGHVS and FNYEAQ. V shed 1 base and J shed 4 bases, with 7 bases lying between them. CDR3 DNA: TGTGCCAGCAGCTTAGTTAGGGGTAATGAAAAACTGTTTTTT. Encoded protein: CASSLVRGNEKLFF. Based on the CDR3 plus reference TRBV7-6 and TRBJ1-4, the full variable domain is GAGVSQSPRYKVTKRGQDVALRCDPISGHVSLYWYRQALGQGPEFLTYFNYEAQQDKSGLPNDRFSAERPEGSISTLTIQRTEQRDSAMYRCASSLVRGNEKLFFGSGTQLSVL.

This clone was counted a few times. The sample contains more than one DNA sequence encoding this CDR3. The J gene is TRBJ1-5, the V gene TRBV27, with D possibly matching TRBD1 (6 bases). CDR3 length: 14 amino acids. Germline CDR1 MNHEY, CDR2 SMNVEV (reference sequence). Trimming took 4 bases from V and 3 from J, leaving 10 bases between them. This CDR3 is CASSSGQLNQPQHF. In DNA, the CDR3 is TGTGCCAGCAGTTCTGGACAGCTCAATCAGCCCCAGCATTTT.

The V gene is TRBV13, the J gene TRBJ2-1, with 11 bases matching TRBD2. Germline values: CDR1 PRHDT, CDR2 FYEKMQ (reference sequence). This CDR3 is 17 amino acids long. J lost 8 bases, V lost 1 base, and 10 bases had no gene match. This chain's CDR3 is CASSLVASLAGGDEQFF. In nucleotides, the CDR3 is TGTGCCAGCAGCTTAGTAGCCAGCCTAGCGGGAGGAGATGAGCAGTTCTTC.

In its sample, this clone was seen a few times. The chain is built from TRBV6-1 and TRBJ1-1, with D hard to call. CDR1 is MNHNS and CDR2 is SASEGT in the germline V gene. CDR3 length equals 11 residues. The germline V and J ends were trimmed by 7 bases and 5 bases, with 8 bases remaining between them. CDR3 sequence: CASIRGTEAFF. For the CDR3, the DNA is TGTGCCAGCATCCGGGGAACTGAAGCTTTCTTT.

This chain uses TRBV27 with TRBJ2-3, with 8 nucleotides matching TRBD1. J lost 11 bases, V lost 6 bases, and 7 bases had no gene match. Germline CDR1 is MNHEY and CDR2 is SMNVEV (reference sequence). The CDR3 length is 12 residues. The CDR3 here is CASSPGTGRQYF. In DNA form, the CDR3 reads TGTGCCAGCAGCCCAGGGACAGGAAGGCAGTATTTT.

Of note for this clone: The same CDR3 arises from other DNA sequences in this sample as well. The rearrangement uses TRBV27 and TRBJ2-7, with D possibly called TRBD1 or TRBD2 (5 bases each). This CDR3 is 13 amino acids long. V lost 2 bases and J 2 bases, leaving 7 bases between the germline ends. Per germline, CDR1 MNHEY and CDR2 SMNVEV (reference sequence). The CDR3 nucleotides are TGTGCCAGCAGTTTAGGGACGACCTACGAGCAGTACTTC. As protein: CASSLGTTYEQYF.

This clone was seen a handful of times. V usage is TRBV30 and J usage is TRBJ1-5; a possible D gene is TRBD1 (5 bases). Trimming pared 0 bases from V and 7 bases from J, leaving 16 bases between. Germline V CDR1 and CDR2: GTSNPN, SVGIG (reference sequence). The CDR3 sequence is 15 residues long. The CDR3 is CAWSVGRAGIQPQHF. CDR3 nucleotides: TGTGCCTGGAGTGTGGGGCGGGCAGGCATCCAGCCCCAGCATTTT.

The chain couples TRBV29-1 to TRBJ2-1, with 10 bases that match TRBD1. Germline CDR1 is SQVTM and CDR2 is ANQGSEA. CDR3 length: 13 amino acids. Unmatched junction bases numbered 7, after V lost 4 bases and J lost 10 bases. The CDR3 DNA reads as TGCAGCGTTGCTCGGGACAGGGGTGAAGAGCAGTTCTTC. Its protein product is CSVARDRGEEQFF.

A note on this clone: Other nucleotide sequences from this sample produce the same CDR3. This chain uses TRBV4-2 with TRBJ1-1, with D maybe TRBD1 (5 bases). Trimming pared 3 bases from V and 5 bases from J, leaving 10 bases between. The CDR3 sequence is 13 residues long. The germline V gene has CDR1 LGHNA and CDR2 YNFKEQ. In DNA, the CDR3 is TGTGCCAGCAGCCAGGGGGTCGGAACTGAAGCTTTCTTT. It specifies CASSQGVGTEAFF.

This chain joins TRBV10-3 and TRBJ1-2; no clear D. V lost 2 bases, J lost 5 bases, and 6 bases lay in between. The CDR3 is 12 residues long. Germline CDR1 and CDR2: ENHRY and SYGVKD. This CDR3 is CAISEPMYGYTF. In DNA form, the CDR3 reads TGTGCCATCAGTGAGCCCATGTATGGCTACACCTTC.

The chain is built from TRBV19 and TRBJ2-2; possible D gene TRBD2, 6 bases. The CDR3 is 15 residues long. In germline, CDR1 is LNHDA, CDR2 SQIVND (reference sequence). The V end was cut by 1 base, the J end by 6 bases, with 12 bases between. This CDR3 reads CASSIGLALAGELFF. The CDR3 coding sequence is TGTGCCAGTAGTATAGGGCTAGCGTTGGCCGGGGAGCTGTTTTTT.

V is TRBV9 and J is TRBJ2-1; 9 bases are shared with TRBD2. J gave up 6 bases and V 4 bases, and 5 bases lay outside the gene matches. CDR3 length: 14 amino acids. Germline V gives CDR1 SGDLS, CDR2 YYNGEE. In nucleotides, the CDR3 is TGTGCCAGCAGCCTTGCTAGCGGGACCAATGAGCAGTTCTTC. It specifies CASSLASGTNEQFF.

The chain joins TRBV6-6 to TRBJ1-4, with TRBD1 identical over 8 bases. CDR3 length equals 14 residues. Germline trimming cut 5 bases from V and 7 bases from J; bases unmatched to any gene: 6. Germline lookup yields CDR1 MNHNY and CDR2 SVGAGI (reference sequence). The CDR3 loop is CASSADRASEKLFF. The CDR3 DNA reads TGTGCCAGCAGTGCGGACAGGGCGAGTGAAAAACTGTTTTTT.